A selection of T cell receptor beta chains follows, all from one sample in a study of CD8+ T cells in alopecia areata. Libraries were prepared by immunoSEQ multiplex PCR; TCRdb keeps only in-frame clonotypes and omits some of them. Here the sample spans some 190,000 clones, roughly three fifths being singletons. Specimen: CD4+ T cells sorted from blood, collected at roughly week 45, from a patient treated with tofacitinib. The receptors were gathered from a human donor with alopecia areata. The CDR3 runs from the conserved cysteine through the conserved F or W. D genes are given only for firm matches. Clone size appears in some rows only: once, few, many, or a class for an expanded clone.

size: .; V: TRBV11-2; J: TRBJ2-4; D: .; CDR3: CASSLDLLAKNIQYF; DNA: TGTGCCAGCAGCTTAGATCTGCTAGCCAAAAACATTCAGTACTTC
size: .; V: TRBV30; J: TRBJ1-1; D: .; CDR3: CAWSVRKGTEAFF; DNA: TGTGCCTGGAGTGTACGGAAGGGGACTGAAGCTTTCTTT
size: few; V: TRBV7-8; J: TRBJ2-4; D: TRBD1; CDR3: CASSSDTGGASKNIQYF; DNA: TGTGCCAGCAGCTCCGATACAGGGGGCGCATCCAAAAACATTCAGTACTTC
size: .; V: TRBV29-1; J: TRBJ2-3; D: .; CDR3: CSVEGMADTQYF; DNA: TGCAGCGTGGAGGGGATGGCAGATACGCAGTATTTT
size: .; V: TRBV6-5; J: TRBJ2-7; D: TRBD2; CDR3: CASSAKSGGSYEQYF; DNA: TGTGCCAGCAGTGCCAAAAGCGGGGGCTCCTACGAGCAGTACTTC
size: .; V: TRBV29-1; J: TRBJ1-1; D: .; CDR3: CSVVRRLNTEAFF; DNA: TGCAGCGTTGTCAGACGGTTGAACACTGAAGCTTTCTTT
size: .; V: TRBV5-1; J: TRBJ2-2; D: TRBD1; CDR3: CASSRDRADTGELFF; DNA: TGCGCCAGCAGCAGGGACAGGGCCGACACCGGGGAGCTGTTTTTT
size: .; V: TRBV4-3; J: TRBJ2-7; D: .; CDR3: CASSQDYNRAGAYEQYF; DNA: TGCGCCAGCAGCCAAGATTATAATCGTGCAGGAGCCTACGAGCAGTACTTC
size: once; V: TRBV25-1; J: TRBJ1-1; D: .; CDR3: CASSEFRGVGGEAFF; DNA: TGTGCCAGCAGTGAATTCCGGGGCGTCGGGGGTGAAGCTTTCTTT
size: few; V: TRBV10-2; J: TRBJ2-5; D: .; CDR3: CASSGETQYF; DNA: TGCGCCAGCTCGGGAGAGACCCAGTACTTC
size: .; V: TRBV5-1; J: TRBJ2-5; D: TRBD1; CDR3: CASSLGQGGETQYF; DNA: TGCGCCAGCAGCTTGGGACAGGGTGGAGAGACCCAGTACTTC
size: .; V: TRBV30; J: TRBJ2-3; D: .; CDR3: CAGGDRTDTQYF; DNA: TGTGCCGGGGGCGACCGCACAGATACGCAGTATTTT
size: .; V: TRBV2; J: TRBJ2-3; D: .; CDR3: CASSERSGVVTDTQYF; DNA: TGTGCCAGCAGTGAAAGGAGTGGTGTAGTAACAGATACGCAGTATTTT
size: few; V: TRBV29-1; J: TRBJ2-3; D: TRBD2; CDR3: CSVEDPLAGGLDTQYF; DNA: TGCAGCGTTGAAGATCCTTTAGCGGGGGGGCTAGATACGCAGTATTTT
size: .; V: TRBV30; J: TRBJ1-1; D: .; CDR3: CARGRTEAFF; DNA: TGTGCCAGGGGAAGGACTGAAGCTTTCTTT
size: .; V: TRBV19; J: TRBJ1-2; D: TRBD1; CDR3: CASSTAQGANSHGYTF; DNA: TGTGCCAGTAGTACAGCCCAGGGGGCGAATTCGCATGGCTACACCTTC
size: .; V: TRBV7-8; J: TRBJ1-1; D: .; CDR3: CASSLLAGPTEAFF; DNA: TGTGCCAGCAGCTTACTGGCAGGGCCCACTGAAGCTTTCTTT
size: .; V: TRBV5-1; J: TRBJ2-5; D: .; CDR3: CASSTRDPAQETQYF; DNA: TGCGCCAGCAGCACCCGGGACCCTGCGCAAGAGACCCAGTACTTC
size: once; V: TRBV6-1; J: TRBJ2-1; D: .; CDR3: CASSEMLLGEQFF; DNA: TGTGCCAGCAGTGAAATGCTCCTCGGGGAGCAGTTCTTC
size: many; V: TRBV12-5; J: TRBJ2-2; D: .; CDR3: CASALDNTGELFF; DNA: TGTGCTAGTGCCCTTGACAATACCGGGGAGCTGTTTTTT
size: .; V: TRBV5-6; J: TRBJ1-6; D: .; CDR3: CASSLAGSAYSPLHF; DNA: TGTGCCAGCAGCTTGGCAGGGTCGGCCTATTCACCCCTCCACTTT
size: .; V: TRBV5-1; J: TRBJ2-1; D: .; CDR3: CASSLGPTNNEQFF; DNA: TGCGCCAGCAGCTTGGGGCCTACAAACAATGAGCAGTTCTTC
size: .; V: TRBV25-1; J: TRBJ1-1; D: .; CDR3: CASSAKGWRAEAFF; DNA: TGTGCCAGCAGTGCAAAGGGGTGGAGGGCTGAAGCTTTCTTT
size: .; V: TRBV11-2; J: TRBJ1-3; D: .; CDR3: CASSSSGQSGNTIYF; DNA: TGTGCCAGCAGCTCCTCGGGTCAGTCTGGAAACACCATATATTTT
size: few; V: TRBV7-2; J: TRBJ2-3; D: TRBD2; CDR3: CASSTSLAGGENTQYF; DNA: TGTGCCAGCAGCACTTCACTAGCGGGGGGCGAGAATACGCAGTATTTT
size: few; V: TRBV28; J: TRBJ1-6; D: TRBD1; CDR3: CASSPGTGSYSPLHF; DNA: TGTGCCAGCAGTCCGGGGACAGGATCCTATTCACCCCTCCACTTT
size: few; V: TRBV15; J: TRBJ1-1; D: .; CDR3: CATSRDHSVQQNTEAFF; DNA: TGTGCCACCAGCAGAGATCATTCGGTACAACAGAACACTGAAGCTTTCTTT
size: .; V: TRBV7-2; J: TRBJ2-1; D: .; CDR3: CASSRGGNEQFF; DNA: TGTGCCAGCAGCCGCGGAGGCAATGAGCAGTTCTTC
size: .; V: TRBV27; J: TRBJ2-6; D: .; CDR3: CASSFGSSGANVLTF; DNA: TGTGCCAGCAGTTTTGGGAGCTCTGGGGCCAACGTCCTGACTTTC
size: few; V: TRBV5-1; J: TRBJ2-1; D: .; CDR3: CASSKGVEMNEQFF; DNA: TGCGCCAGCAGCAAGGGGGTAGAGATGAATGAGCAGTTCTTC
size: .; V: TRBV9; J: TRBJ2-7; D: .; CDR3: CASSRRDTNSYEQYF; DNA: TGTGCCAGCAGCCGAAGGGACACCAACTCCTACGAGCAGTACTTC
size: few; V: TRBV5-1; J: TRBJ2-7; D: TRBD2; CDR3: CASSSSGGLDEQYF; DNA: TGCGCCAGCAGCAGTAGCGGGGGCCTGGACGAGCAGTACTTC
size: once; V: TRBV20-1; J: TRBJ2-3; D: .; CDR3: CSANPTDTQYF; DNA: TGCAGTGCCAACCCCACAGATACGCAGTATTTT
size: .; V: TRBV5-1; J: TRBJ1-1; D: .; CDR3: CASSLQGMNTEAFF; DNA: TGCGCCAGCAGCCTACAGGGAATGAACACTGAAGCTTTCTTT
size: .; V: TRBV7-6; J: TRBJ1-4; D: .; CDR3: CASSPLINEKLFF; DNA: TGTGCCAGCAGCCCCCTGATCAATGAAAAACTGTTTTTT
size: .; V: TRBV9; J: TRBJ2-7; D: .; CDR3: CASSVGGFSYEQYF; DNA: TGTGCCAGCAGCGTAGGCGGCTTCTCCTACGAGCAGTACTTC
size: once; V: TRBV5-1; J: TRBJ2-7; D: TRBD1; CDR3: CASSLGPGQGSYEQYF; DNA: TGCGCCAGCAGCTTGGGACCGGGACAGGGGAGCTACGAGCAGTACTTC
size: .; V: TRBV5-1; J: TRBJ2-1; D: TRBD2; CDR3: CASSGASGGRPPYNEQFF; DNA: TGCGCCAGCAGCGGCGCTAGCGGGGGTCGTCCCCCATACAATGAGCAGTTCTTC
size: .; V: TRBV2; J: TRBJ1-5; D: .; CDR3: CASSLATLTNQPQHF; DNA: TGTGCCAGCAGTCTGGCCACTCTTACAAATCAGCCCCAGCATTTT
size: .; V: TRBV29-1; J: TRBJ2-6; D: .; CDR3: CSASGSGANVLTF; DNA: TGCAGCGCCTCAGGGTCTGGGGCCAACGTCCTGACTTTC
size: .; V: TRBV7-2; J: TRBJ2-7; D: TRBD1; CDR3: CASSPRQGPYYEQYF; DNA: TGTGCCAGCAGCCCAAGACAGGGCCCATACTACGAGCAGTACTTC
size: few; V: TRBV11-2; J: TRBJ2-1; D: .; CDR3: CASSSPSGRRNEQFF; DNA: TGTGCCAGCAGCTCACCTTCAGGGAGGCGCAATGAGCAGTTCTTC
size: few; V: TRBV29-1; J: TRBJ2-5; D: .; CDR3: CSGGRAQETQYF; DNA: TGCAGCGGAGGCAGGGCTCAAGAGACCCAGTACTTC
size: .; V: TRBV5-1; J: TRBJ2-5; D: TRBD1; CDR3: CASSLDPDREETQYF; DNA: TGCGCCAGCAGCTTAGACCCGGACAGGGAAGAGACCCAGTACTTC
size: .; V: TRBV30; J: TRBJ2-2; D: .; CDR3: CAWRSGNTGELFF; DNA: TGTGCCTGGAGGTCAGGGAACACCGGGGAGCTGTTTTTT